A single sample is the source of the 25 T cell receptor beta chains below, sequenced in a study of blood T cell repertoires in COVID-19. The table came from immunoSEQ multiplex PCR; TCRdb's copy has only in-frame clones and leaves some out. The sample has about 140,000 clones; approximately 86% are singletons. The sample taken for sequencing was peripheral blood. The receptors stem from a woman aged 55-75 years with acute or convalescent COVID-19.

V usage is TRBV7-2 and J usage is TRBJ1-5; 9 nucleotides line up with TRBD1. Germline loops: CDR1 SGHTA, CDR2 FQGNSA. After removal of 6 bases from V and 0 bases from J, the junction contained 3 bases not matched to a gene. This CDR3 contains 15 residues. CDR3 protein: CASSQDRGSNQPQHF. CDR3 DNA: TGTGCCAGCAGTCAGGACAGGGGTAGCAATCAGCCCCAGCATTTT.

This clone is a singleton in its sample. The rearrangement joins TRBV5-1 to TRBJ1-4, with 10 bases lining up with TRBD1. CDR3 length equals 15 residues. The germline V gene encodes CDR1 SGHRS and CDR2 YFSETQ. V was pared by 2 bases and J by 7 bases, with 5 bases of the junction left unmatched. CDR3 bases: TGCGCCAGCAGCTTAGGACAGGGGGATCGTGAAAAACTGTTTTTT. It translates to CASSLGQGDREKLFF.

This sequence joins TRBV9 and TRBJ1-6; 7 bases line up with TRBD1. The CDR3 length is 13 residues. Trimming took 3 bases from V and 13 from J; bases not matched to a gene: 7. Germline values: CDR1 SGDLS, CDR2 YYNGEE. The CDR3 is CASSAGQDQPLHF. The CDR3 coding sequence is TGTGCCAGCAGCGCAGGACAGGATCAGCCCCTCCACTTT.

The chain has TRBV24-1 and TRBJ1-2; 7 bases map to TRBD1. With V trimmed by 2 bases and J by 7 bases, 12 bases remained unmatched. The germline CDR1 and CDR2 sequences are KGHDR and SFDVKD. The CDR3 is 16 residues long. For the CDR3, the DNA is TGTGCCACCAGTGATTCCGAGAACAGGGGCCAAGGTGGCTACACCTTC. Protein sequence: CATSDSENRGQGGYTF.

The rearrangement joins TRBV11-3 to TRBJ2-2; 8 positions agree with TRBD1. Per the germline V gene, CDR1 is SGHNT and CDR2 is YENEEA. The ends lost 6 bases at V and 6 bases at J; junction bases unmatched: 18. There are 18 residues in the CDR3. CDR3 region: CASRPRDRSGVGAGELFF. DNA for the CDR3: TGTGCCAGCAGGCCCCGGGACAGGAGTGGAGTAGGGGCCGGGGAGCTGTTTTTT. The full variable domain, completed using reference TRBV11-3 and TRBJ2-2, is EAGVVQSPRYKIIEKKQPVAFWCNPISGHNTLYWYLQNLGQGPELLIRYENEEAVDDSQLPKDRFSAERLKGVDSTLKIQPAELGDSAVYLCASRPRDRSGVGAGELFFGEGSRLTVL.

This chain joins TRBV7-9 and TRBJ1-2; 9 bases are a match to TRBD1. Losses at the gene ends were 6 bases for V and 4 bases for J; bases not matched to a gene: 12. CDR1 and CDR2 from the germline V gene are SEHNR and FQNEAQ (reference sequence). This CDR3 is built from 16 residues. In DNA, the CDR3 is TGTGCCAGCAGTCCCACGAGGACAGGGGCCCTCTATGGCTACACCTTC. Protein sequence: CASSPTRTGALYGYTF.

The V gene is TRBV2, the J gene TRBJ1-2; a possible D gene is TRBD1 (6 bases). The CDR3 extends over 14 amino acids. Per germline, CDR1 SNHLY and CDR2 FYNNEI. Trimming left V 7 bases short and J 7 bases short, with 19 bases between. CDR3 region: CASTLVQGRVGYTF. CDR3 DNA: TGTGCCAGCACCCTCGTACAGGGTCGAGTTGGCTACACCTTC.

This rearrangement joins TRBV12-5 to TRBJ2-7; 10 nucleotides line up with TRBD1. This CDR3 is built from 21 residues. The junction had 25 bases not matched to a gene; V was cut back by 5 bases and J by 3 bases. Germline loops: CDR1 LGHNT, CDR2 FRNRAP. The CDR3 region has the DNA TGTGCTAGTGGTCCCCCAAGTCCGGGACAGGGGCCCATCGACCATTTCTACGAGCAGTACTTC. Translation: CASGPPSPGQGPIDHFYEQYF.

The rearrangement joins TRBV27 to TRBJ1-6, with a weak D call TRBD1 (6 bases). The CDR3 is 15 residues long. Germline V CDR1 and CDR2: MNHEY, SMNVEV (reference sequence). The V and J ends lost 8 bases and 4 bases respectively, with 15 bases between them. CDR3 region: CASSRVDRYNSPLHF. The CDR3, as DNA: TGTGCCAGCTCCCGTGTGGACAGATATAATTCACCCCTCCACTTT.

The rearrangement links TRBV18 to TRBJ2-7; 11 bases fit TRBD1. Germline V lookup: CDR1 KGHSH, CDR2 LQKENI. This CDR3 contains 18 residues. Trimming at V came to 3 bases and at J to 2 bases, leaving 12 bases not matched to a gene. The DNA for the CDR3 is TGTGCCAGCTCACCGGACAGGGGGCCCTTTCCCCTCCCCTACGAGCAGTACTTC. Residues: CASSPDRGPFPLPYEQYF.

The chain's CDR3 is CASSEIRGGTGELFF. The CDR3 DNA follows: TGTGCCAGCAGTGAGATCCGGGGAGGCACCGGGGAGCTGTTTTTT. V is TRBV2 and J is TRBJ2-2, with a possible D match to TRBD2 (6 bases). Trimming pared 3 bases from V and 4 bases from J, leaving 12 bases between. This CDR3 is 15 amino acids long. The germline V gene encodes CDR1 SNHLY and CDR2 FYNNEI. The full variable domain, in which reference TRBV2 and TRBJ2-2 provide the parts outside the CDR3, is EPEVTQTPSHQVTQMGQEVILRCVPISNHLYFYWYRQILGQKVEFLVSFYNNEISEKSEIFDDQFSVERPDGSNFTLKIRSTKLEDSAMYFCASSEIRGGTGELFFGEGSRLTVL.

This clone appeared once. V is TRBV4-1 and J is TRBJ1-5; D gene ambiguous. The V end was cut by 1 base, the J end by 6 bases, with 7 bases between. The CDR3 is 13 residues long. Germline V lookup: CDR1 MGHRA, CDR2 YSYEKL. CDR3 amino acids: CASSQVRAQPQHF. In nucleotides, the CDR3 is TGCGCCAGCAGCCAAGTGCGGGCTCAGCCCCAGCATTTT.

V and J are TRBV12-2 and TRBJ2-2; the table's D call of TRBD2 was not tested on the DNA. TRBV12-2 counts as a pseudogene. The CDR3 spans 19 residues. The CDR3 bases are TGTGCAAGTCGCTTAGCCTCCGGGACTAGCGGGGAGTTCACCGGGGAGCTGTTTTTT. Amino acids: CASRLASGTSGEFTGELFF.

The chain joins TRBV7-6 to TRBJ2-7; perhaps TRBD2 as D (6 bases). Trimming removed 5 bases at V and 3 bases at J, with 26 bases between. The CDR3 has 18 amino acids. Germline assignment: CDR1 SGHVS and CDR2 FNYEAQ. CDR3 nucleotide sequence: TGTGCCAGCAGCAGCTTAGCCGGCGGGGTGGGGCGCGGCTACGAGCAGTACTTC. It translates to CASSSLAGGVGRGYEQYF.

The chain carries TRBV6-5 and TRBJ1-6; D ambiguous. Germline loops: CDR1 MNHEY, CDR2 SVGAGI. Trimming cost V 6 bases and J 14 bases, with 11 bases left between them. CDR3 length: 11 residues. The CDR3 bases are TGTGCCAGCAGAGACACTTTTTCCCTCCACTTT. It codes for CASRDTFSLHF.

The chain links TRBV7-9 to TRBJ1-4; 7 positions agree with TRBD1. Germline assignment: CDR1 SEHNR and CDR2 FQNEAQ (reference sequence). The V segment lost 4 bases and the J segment 8 bases; nucleotides outside the gene matches: 7. CDR3 length: 14 residues. CDR3 residues: CASSYRGSAEKLFF. The CDR3 DNA is TGTGCCAGCAGCTACAGGGGTTCAGCGGAAAAACTGTTTTTT. Supplemented by reference TRBV7-9 and TRBJ1-4, the full variable domain reads DTGVSQNPRHKITKRGQNVTFRCDPISEHNRLYWYRQTLGQGPEFLTYFQNEAQLEKSRLLSDRFSAERPKGSFSTLEIQRTEQGDSAMYLCASSYRGSAEKLFFGSGTQLSVL.

The chain recombines TRBV2 with TRBJ2-6; 8 bases match TRBD1. The CDR3 contains 17 residues. The germline V gene encodes CDR1 SNHLY and CDR2 FYNNEI. With 2 bases clipped from V and 2 bases from J, the junction kept 5 bases outside the gene matches. The CDR3 protein is CASSETGGQAGANVLTF. The DNA for the CDR3 is TGTGCCAGCAGTGAAACAGGGGGTCAGGCTGGGGCCAACGTCCTGACTTTC. The full variable domain, with the rest looked up from reference TRBV2 and TRBJ2-6, is EPEVTQTPSHQVTQMGQEVILRCVPISNHLYFYWYRQILGQKVEFLVSFYNNEISEKSEIFDDQFSVERPDGSNFTLKIRSTKLEDSAMYFCASSETGGQAGANVLTFGAGSRLTVL.

The chain links TRBV27 to TRBJ1-6; D ambiguous. This CDR3 has 16 residues. V shed 0 bases and J shed 0 bases, with 6 bases lying between them. Germline values: CDR1 MNHEY, CDR2 SMNVEV (reference sequence). The DNA of the CDR3 is TGTGCCAGCAGTTTATCACTGAGCTCCTATAATTCACCCCTCCACTTT. It is translated as CASSLSLSSYNSPLHF.

This clone was seen a single time. The gene calls are TRBV19 and TRBJ1-5; weak D call: TRBD1 (5 bases). The germline gives CDR1 LNHDA, CDR2 SQIVND (reference sequence). The CDR3 is made up of 15 amino acids. V was pared by 9 bases and J by 3 bases, with 18 bases between. CDR3 sequence reads: CASHTGGILNQPQHF. The CDR3 nucleotides read TGTGCCAGCCATACGGGGGGGATCCTCAATCAGCCCCAGCATTTT.

The rearrangement uses TRBV4-2 and TRBJ1-3; 7 bases agree with TRBD1. The junction had 8 bases not matched to a gene; V was cut back by 3 bases and J by 0 bases. CDR3 length equals 17 residues. Germline assignment: CDR1 LGHNA and CDR2 YNFKEQ. CDR3 nucleotides: TGTGCCAGCAGCCAGACGGACAGGTCCCACTCTGGAAACACCATATATTTT. Protein sequence: CASSQTDRSHSGNTIYF.

The rearrangement links TRBV14 to TRBJ2-7, with 7 bases fitting TRBD1. Losses at the gene ends were 6 bases for V and 4 bases for J; bases not matched to a gene: 6. This CDR3 comprises 13 residues. Per the germline V gene, CDR1 is SGHDN and CDR2 is FVKESK. The CDR3 reads CASRRNRGYEQYF. The CDR3 nucleotides read TGTGCCAGCAGGAGGAACAGGGGATACGAGCAGTACTTC.

This sequence joins TRBV11-2 and TRBJ2-3; a weak D match, TRBD1 (6 bases). Trimming shortened V by 5 bases and J by 0 bases, and 12 bases separated the two germline ends. The CDR3 has 15 amino acids. Germline-derived CDR1 and CDR2 are SGHAT and FQNNGV. The CDR3 here is CASSIHRDSTDTQYF. Here the CDR3 DNA reads TGTGCCAGCAGCATCCACAGGGATAGCACAGATACGCAGTATTTT.

This clone was counted between two and nine times. V and J are TRBV4-1 and TRBJ2-7; 10 bases fit TRBD2. Germline V gene sequence: CDR1 MGHRA, CDR2 YSYEKL. V dropped 2 bases and J dropped 3; count of bases not matched to a gene: 4. The CDR3 spans 15 residues. CDR3 loop: CASSQILAGGYEQYF. The CDR3 bases are TGCGCCAGCAGCCAAATCTTAGCGGGGGGCTACGAGCAGTACTTC.

The V and J genes are TRBV9 and TRBJ1-6; TRBD1 matches 11 bases. The CDR3 has 16 residues. The V gene end was trimmed by 0 bases and the J gene end by 6 bases; junction bases not matched to a gene: 2. Germline V gene data show CDR1 as SGDLS and CDR2 as YYNGEE. The CDR3 DNA sequence: TGTGCCAGCAGCGTAGGGGGACAGGGGGGTAATTCACCCCTCCACTTT. Translated, it gives CASSVGGQGGNSPLHF. Drawing the rest from reference TRBV9 and TRBJ1-6, the complete variable domain is DSGVTQTPKHLITATGQRVTLRCSPRSGDLSVYWYQQSLDQGLQFLIQYYNGEERAKGNILERFSAQQFPDLHSELNLSSLELGDSALYFCASSVGGQGGNSPLHFGNGTRLTVT.

The rearrangement uses TRBV9 and TRBJ1-1; no definite D call. Germline values: CDR1 SGDLS, CDR2 YYNGEE. V gave up 0 bases and J gave up 1 base, with 13 bases separating them. This CDR3 has 16 residues. The CDR3 here is CASSVGPDRGNTEAFF. The CDR3 DNA follows: TGTGCCAGCAGCGTAGGGCCTGATCGTGGGAACACTGAAGCTTTCTTT. Combining the CDR3 with reference TRBV9 and TRBJ1-1 gives the whole variable domain DSGVTQTPKHLITATGQRVTLRCSPRSGDLSVYWYQQSLDQGLQFLIQYYNGEERAKGNILERFSAQQFPDLHSELNLSSLELGDSALYFCASSVGPDRGNTEAFFGQGTRLTVV.